This is a list of T cell receptor beta chains from one sample in a study of T-cell reconstitution after alpha-beta-depleted transplantation in children. MiXCR was run by TCRdb on the PCR reads, yielding one entry per CDR3 protein. The sample holds hundreds of thousands of distinct CDR3 sequences, around 17% seen once. The source was PBMCs from the stem cell graft donor, collected from the stem cell graft. The source of these receptors is a human donor who donated a stem cell graft to a child with acute myeloid leukemia. Both conserved end residues are part of each CDR3. D genes are given only for firm matches. Not every row has a clone size; where given, it reads once, few, many or a size class.

d_gene,abundance,v_gene,j_gene,len,CDR3aa,CDR3nt
NA,many,TRBV15,TRBJ2-3,13,CATTSRSTDTQYF,TGTGCCACCACGAGTCGGAGCACAGATACGCAGTATTTT
NA,NA,TRBV5-1,TRBJ1-1,14,CASSLSGDGTEAFF,TGCGCCAGCAGCTTATCCGGGGATGGCACTGAAGCTTTCTTT
NA,many,TRBV7-6,TRBJ2-5,14,CASSLGGGAETQYF,TGTGCCAGCAGCTTAGGGGGGGGGGCAGAGACCCAGTACTTC
TRBD1,many,TRBV29-1,TRBJ1-5,13,CSVAGQGNQPQHF,TGCAGCGTGGCGGGACAGGGCAATCAGCCCCAGCATTTT
NA,few,TRBV5-1,TRBJ1-6,16,CASSLGHQGLNSPLHF,TGCGCCAGCAGCTTGGGACACCAGGGTTTGAATTCACCCCTCCACTTT
NA,many,TRBV7-2,TRBJ2-7,14,CASSPPWLPYEQYF,TGTGCCAGCAGCCCCCCTTGGTTGCCCTACGAGCAGTACTTC
TRBD1,many,TRBV29-1,TRBJ1-6,14,CSVAGQGSNSPLHF,TGCAGCGTGGCGGGACAGGGGAGCAATTCACCCCTCCACTTT
NA,NA,TRBV20-1,TRBJ2-7,14,CSASPLSGSYEQYF,TGCAGTGCTAGCCCCCTGTCTGGCTCCTACGAGCAGTACTTC
TRBD1,few,TRBV12-3/TRBV12-4,TRBJ2-2,15,CASSDIYRGPGELFF,TGTGCCAGCAGCGATATTTACAGGGGGCCCGGGGAGCTGTTTTTT
TRBD1,few,TRBV5-1,TRBJ1-2,15,CASSQGTGPSYGYTF,TGCGCCAGCAGCCAGGGGACAGGTCCTTCCTATGGCTACACCTTC
NA,many,TRBV24-1,TRBJ2-1,12,CATSAKGNEQFF,TGTGCCACCAGTGCCAAAGGGAATGAGCAGTTCTTC
NA,few,TRBV28,TRBJ1-6,15,CASSYGDSYNSPLHF,TGTGCCAGCAGTTATGGTGACTCCTATAATTCACCCCTCCACTTT
NA,many,TRBV20-1,TRBJ1-3,12,CSAGGQRNTIYF,TGCAGTGCTGGGGGGCAGAGAAACACCATATATTTT
NA,few,TRBV29-1,TRBJ2-1,14,CSVARRDGYNEQFF,TGCAGCGTCGCCCGCCGGGACGGTTACAATGAGCAGTTCTTC
NA,NA,TRBV7-2,TRBJ2-5,14,CASSHDRYQETQYF,TGTGCCAGCAGCCACGACAGGTACCAAGAGACCCAGTACTTC
NA,NA,TRBV20-1,TRBJ2-4,19,CSARDNSRQGAIAKNIQYF,TGCAGTGCTAGAGATAACTCCCGGCAGGGCGCGATAGCCAAAAACATTCAGTACTTC
TRBD1,few,TRBV27,TRBJ2-7,15,CASSYSGTGLYGQYF,TGTGCCAGCAGTTACTCCGGGACAGGCCTTTATGGGCAGTACTTC
NA,many,TRBV20-1,TRBJ1-1,12,CSAREPRREAFF,TGCAGTGCTAGAGAGCCGAGGAGAGAAGCTTTCTTT
NA,many,TRBV20-1,TRBJ1-1,11,CSARVGDRFVF,TGCAGTGCTAGAGTCGGGGATCGTTTCGTCTTT
NA,many,TRBV3-1,TRBJ1-2,11,CASSLGRGYTF,TGTGCCAGCAGCCTAGGTCGGGGCTACACCTTC
TRBD1,NA,TRBV7-9,TRBJ1-1,15,CASSSRTGGQTEAFF,TGTGCCAGCAGCTCCCGGACAGGGGGCCAGACTGAAGCTTTCTTT